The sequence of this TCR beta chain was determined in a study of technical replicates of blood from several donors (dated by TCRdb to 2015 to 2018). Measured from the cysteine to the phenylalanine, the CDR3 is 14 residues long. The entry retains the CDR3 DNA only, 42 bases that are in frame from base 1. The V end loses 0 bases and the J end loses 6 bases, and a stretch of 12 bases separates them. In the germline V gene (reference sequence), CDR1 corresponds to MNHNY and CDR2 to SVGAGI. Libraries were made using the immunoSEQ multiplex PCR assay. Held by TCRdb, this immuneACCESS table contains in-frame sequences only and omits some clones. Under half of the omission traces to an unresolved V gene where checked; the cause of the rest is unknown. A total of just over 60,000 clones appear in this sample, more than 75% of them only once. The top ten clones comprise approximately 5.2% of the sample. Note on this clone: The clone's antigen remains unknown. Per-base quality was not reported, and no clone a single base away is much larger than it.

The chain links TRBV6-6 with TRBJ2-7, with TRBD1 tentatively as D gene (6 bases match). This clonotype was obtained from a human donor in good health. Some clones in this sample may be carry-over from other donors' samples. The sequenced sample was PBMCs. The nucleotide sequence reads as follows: TGTGCCAGCAGTTACTCGGACAGAACTTCCGAGCAGTACTTC. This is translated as CASSYSDRTSEQYF.